This T cell receptor beta chain stems from a study of shared clonotypes between healthy human individuals. Study findings and constraints: Donors were few, which limited the genetic and exposure-history diversity represented.

Looked up from germline, CDR1 is MNHEY and CDR2 is SMNVEV (reference sequence). The V end lost 6 bases, the J end lost 3 bases, and 11 bases lay between the germline ends. The CDR3 contains 14 residues. Sequenced by immunoSEQ multiplex PCR; TCRdb stores in-frame clones only, minus some. The table lists 1.5 million to 2.5 million clones, about 95% of them singletons. Concerning this clone itself: Its antigen is unidentified.

It was CD45RO-negative cells, positively selected for CCR7, that made up naive CD8 cells, with terminally differentiated effector memory CD45RA+ cells excluded. This chain connects TRBV27 to TRBJ2-2; maybe TRBD1 (5 bases). This sequence was found in a young man in good health. The specimen was naive CD8+ T cells sorted from blood. CDR3 bases: TGTGCCAGCAGGAACTTACAGGACACCGGGGAGCTGTTTTTT. This translates into CASRNLQDTGELFF.